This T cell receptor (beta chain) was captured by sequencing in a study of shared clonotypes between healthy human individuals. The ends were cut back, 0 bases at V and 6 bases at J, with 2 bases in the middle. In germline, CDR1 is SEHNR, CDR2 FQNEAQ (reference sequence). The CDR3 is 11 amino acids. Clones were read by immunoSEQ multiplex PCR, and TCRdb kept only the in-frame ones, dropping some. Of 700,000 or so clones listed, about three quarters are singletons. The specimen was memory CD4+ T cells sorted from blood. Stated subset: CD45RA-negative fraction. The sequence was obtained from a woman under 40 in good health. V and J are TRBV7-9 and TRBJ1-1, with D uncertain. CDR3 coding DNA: TGTGCCAGCAGCTTAGCTGCTGAAGCTTTCTTT. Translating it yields CASSLAAEAFF.